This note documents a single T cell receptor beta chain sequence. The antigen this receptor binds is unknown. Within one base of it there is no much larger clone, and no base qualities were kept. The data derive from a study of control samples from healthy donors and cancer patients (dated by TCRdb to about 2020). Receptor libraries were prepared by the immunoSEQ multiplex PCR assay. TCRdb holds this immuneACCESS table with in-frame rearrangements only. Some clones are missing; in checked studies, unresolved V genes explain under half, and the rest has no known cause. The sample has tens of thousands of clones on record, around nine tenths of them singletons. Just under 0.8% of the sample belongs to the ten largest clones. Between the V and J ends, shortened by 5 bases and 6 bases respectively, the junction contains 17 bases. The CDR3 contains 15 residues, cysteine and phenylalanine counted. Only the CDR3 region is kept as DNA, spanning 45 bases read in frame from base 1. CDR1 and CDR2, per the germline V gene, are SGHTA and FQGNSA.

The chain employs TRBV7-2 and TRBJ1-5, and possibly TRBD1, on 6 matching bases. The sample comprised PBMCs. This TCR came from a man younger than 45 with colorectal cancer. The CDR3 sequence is CASSPAQGYSQPQHF. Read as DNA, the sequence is TGTGCCAGCAGCCCCGCCCAGGGGTACAGTCAGCCCCAGCATTTT. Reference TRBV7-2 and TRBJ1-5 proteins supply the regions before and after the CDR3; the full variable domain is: GAGVSQSPSNKVTEKGKDVELRCDPISGHTALYWYRQSLGQGLEFLIYFQGNSAPDKSGLPSDRFSAERTGGSVSTLTIQRTQQEDSAVYLCASSPAQGYSQPQHFGDGTRLSIL.